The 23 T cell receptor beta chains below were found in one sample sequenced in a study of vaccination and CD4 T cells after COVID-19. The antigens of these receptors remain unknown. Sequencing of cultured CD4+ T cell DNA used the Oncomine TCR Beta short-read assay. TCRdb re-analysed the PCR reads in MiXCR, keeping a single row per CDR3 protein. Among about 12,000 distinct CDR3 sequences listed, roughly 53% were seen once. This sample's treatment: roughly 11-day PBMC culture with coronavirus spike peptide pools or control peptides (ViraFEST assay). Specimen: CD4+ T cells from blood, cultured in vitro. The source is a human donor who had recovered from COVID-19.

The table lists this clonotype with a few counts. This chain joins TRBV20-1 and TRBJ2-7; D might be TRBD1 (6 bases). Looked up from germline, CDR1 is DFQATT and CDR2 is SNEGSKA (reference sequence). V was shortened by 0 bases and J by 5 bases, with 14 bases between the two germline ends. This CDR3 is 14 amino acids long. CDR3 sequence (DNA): TGCAGTGCTAGAGATCGGGGTAAGGGGGACGAGCAGTACTTC. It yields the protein CSARDRGKGDEQYF.

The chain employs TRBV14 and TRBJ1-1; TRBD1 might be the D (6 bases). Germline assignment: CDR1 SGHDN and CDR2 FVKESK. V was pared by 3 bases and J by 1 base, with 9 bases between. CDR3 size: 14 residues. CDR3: CASSHGTKNTEAFF. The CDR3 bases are TGTGCCAGCAGCCACGGGACAAAGAACACTGAAGCTTTCTTT.

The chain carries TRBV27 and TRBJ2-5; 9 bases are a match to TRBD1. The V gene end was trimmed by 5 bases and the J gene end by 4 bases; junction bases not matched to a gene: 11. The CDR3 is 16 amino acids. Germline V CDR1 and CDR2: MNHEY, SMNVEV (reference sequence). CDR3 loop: CASSQQTTGGGETQYF. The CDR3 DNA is TGTGCCAGCAGTCAACAAACGACAGGGGGTGGAGAGACCCAGTACTTC.

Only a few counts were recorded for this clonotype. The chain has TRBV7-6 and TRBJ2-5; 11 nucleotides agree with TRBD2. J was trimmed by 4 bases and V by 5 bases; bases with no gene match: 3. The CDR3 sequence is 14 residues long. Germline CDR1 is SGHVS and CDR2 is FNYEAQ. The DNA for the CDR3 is TGTGCCAGCAGCCCCGGACTAGCGGGAGAGACCCAGTACTTC. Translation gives CASSPGLAGETQYF.

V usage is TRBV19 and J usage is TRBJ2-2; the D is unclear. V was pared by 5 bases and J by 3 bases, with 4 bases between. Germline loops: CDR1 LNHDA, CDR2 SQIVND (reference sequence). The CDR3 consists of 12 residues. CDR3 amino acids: CASSHDTGELFF. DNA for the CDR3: TGTGCCAGTAGTCATGACACCGGGGAGCTGTTTTTT.

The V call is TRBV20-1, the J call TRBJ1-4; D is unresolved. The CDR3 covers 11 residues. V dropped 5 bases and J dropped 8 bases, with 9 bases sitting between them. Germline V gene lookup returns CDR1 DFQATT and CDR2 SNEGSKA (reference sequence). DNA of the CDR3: TGCAGTGCTCACCTAATGGAAAAACTGTTTTTT. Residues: CSAHLMEKLFF.

CDR3 amino acids: CASSQGLAGETQYF. The CDR3 region has the DNA TGTGCCAGCAGCCAGGGACTAGCAGGGGAGACCCAGTACTTC. This chain connects TRBV7-2 to TRBJ2-5; 9 positions agree with TRBD2. Germline assignment: CDR1 SGHTA and CDR2 FQGNSA. The CDR3 runs 14 residues. Trimming removed 5 bases from V and 5 bases from J; junction bases left unmatched: 6.

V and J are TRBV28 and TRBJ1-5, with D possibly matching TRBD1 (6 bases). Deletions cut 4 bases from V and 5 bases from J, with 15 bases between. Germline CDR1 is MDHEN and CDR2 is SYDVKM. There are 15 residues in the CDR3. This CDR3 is CASSSEDRLDQPQHF. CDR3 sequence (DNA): TGTGCCAGCAGTTCAGAGGACAGACTCGATCAGCCCCAGCATTTT. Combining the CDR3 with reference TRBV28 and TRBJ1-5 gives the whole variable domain DVKVTQSSRYLVKRTGEKVFLECVQDMDHENMFWYRQDPGLGLRLIYFSYDVKMKEKGDIPEGYSVSREKKERFSLILESASTNQTSMYLCASSSEDRLDQPQHFGDGTRLSIL.

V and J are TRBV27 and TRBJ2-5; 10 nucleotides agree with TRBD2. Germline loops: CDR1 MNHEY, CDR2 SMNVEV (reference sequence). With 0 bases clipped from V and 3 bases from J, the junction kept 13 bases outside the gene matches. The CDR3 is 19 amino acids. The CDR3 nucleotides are TGTGCCAGCAGTTTATCGTGGGCGGCTAGCGGGAGAAGTAAAGAGACCCAGTACTTC. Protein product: CASSLSWAASGRSKETQYF.

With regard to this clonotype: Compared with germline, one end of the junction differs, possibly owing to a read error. CDR3 residues: CVSSSDRGYTDTQYF. The CDR3 DNA reads TGTGTCAGCAGTTCGGACAGGGGATACACAGATACGCAGTATTTT. The chain recombines TRBV11-3 with TRBJ2-3; 9 nucleotides line up with TRBD1. Germline CDR1 reads SGHNT; CDR2 reads YENEEA. The CDR3 runs to 15 residues.

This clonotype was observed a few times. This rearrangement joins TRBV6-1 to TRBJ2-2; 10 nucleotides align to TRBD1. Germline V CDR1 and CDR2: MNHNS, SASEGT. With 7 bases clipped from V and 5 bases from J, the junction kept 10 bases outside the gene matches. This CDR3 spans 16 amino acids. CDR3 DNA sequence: TGTGCCAGCACTGACCGTTGGGGACAGGGGACCGGGGAGCTGTTTTTT. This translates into CASTDRWGQGTGELFF.

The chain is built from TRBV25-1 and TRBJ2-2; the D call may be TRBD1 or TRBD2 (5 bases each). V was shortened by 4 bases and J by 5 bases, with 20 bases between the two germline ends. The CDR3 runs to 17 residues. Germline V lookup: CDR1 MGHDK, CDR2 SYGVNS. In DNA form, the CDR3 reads TGTGCCAGCAGTGGGGGACCCGGTTTATACGCGACCGGGGAGCTGTTTTTT. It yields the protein CASSGGPGLYATGELFF.

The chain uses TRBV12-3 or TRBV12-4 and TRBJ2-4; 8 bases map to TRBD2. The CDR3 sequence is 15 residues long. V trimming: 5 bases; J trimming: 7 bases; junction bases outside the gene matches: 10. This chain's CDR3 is CASSPLTGGSNIQYF. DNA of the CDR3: TGTGCCAGCAGTCCATTGACGGGAGGGAGCAACATTCAGTACTTC.

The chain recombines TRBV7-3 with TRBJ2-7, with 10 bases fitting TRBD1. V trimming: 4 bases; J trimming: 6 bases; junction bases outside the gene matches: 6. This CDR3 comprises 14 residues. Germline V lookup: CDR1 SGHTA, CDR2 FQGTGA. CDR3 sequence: CASSSGTGEAEQYF. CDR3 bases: TGTGCCAGCAGCTCTGGGACAGGGGAGGCCGAGCAGTACTTC.

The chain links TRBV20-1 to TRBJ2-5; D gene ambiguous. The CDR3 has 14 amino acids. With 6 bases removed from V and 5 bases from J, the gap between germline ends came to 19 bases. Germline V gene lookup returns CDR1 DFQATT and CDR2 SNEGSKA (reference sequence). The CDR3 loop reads CSAEYGAVMETQYF. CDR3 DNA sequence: TGCAGTGCCGAATATGGTGCAGTTATGGAGACCCAGTACTTC.

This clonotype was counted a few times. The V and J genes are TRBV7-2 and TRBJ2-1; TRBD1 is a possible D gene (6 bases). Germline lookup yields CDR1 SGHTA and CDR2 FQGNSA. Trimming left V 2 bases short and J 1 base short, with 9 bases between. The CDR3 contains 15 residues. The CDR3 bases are TGTGCCAGCAGCTTACGACAGGCATCCTACAATGAGCAGTTCTTC. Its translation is CASSLRQASYNEQFF.

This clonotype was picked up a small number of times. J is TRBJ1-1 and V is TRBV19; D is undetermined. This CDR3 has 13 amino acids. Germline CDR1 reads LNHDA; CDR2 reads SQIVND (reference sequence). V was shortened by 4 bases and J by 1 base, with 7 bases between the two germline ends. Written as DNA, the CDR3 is TGTGCCAGTAGTAGTTCTCAGAACACTGAAGCTTTCTTT. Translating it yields CASSSSQNTEAFF.

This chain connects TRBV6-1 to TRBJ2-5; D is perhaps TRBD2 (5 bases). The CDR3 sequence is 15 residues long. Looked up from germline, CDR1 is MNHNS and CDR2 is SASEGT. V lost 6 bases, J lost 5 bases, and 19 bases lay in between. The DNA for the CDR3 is TGTGCCAGCAGGGCCCTGACCCACTCGGGGGAGACCCAGTACTTC. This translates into CASRALTHSGETQYF.

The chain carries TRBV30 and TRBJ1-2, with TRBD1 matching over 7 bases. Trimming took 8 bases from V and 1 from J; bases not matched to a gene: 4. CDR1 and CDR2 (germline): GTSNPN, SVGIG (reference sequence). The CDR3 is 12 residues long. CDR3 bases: TGTGCCGGGGGACAGTTTAACTATGGCTACACCTTC. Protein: CAGGQFNYGYTF.

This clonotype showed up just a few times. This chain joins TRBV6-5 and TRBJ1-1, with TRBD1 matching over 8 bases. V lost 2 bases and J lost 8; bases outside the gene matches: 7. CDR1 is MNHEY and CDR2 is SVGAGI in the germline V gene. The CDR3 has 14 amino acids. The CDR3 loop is CASSYRTGRSEAFF. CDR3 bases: TGTGCCAGCAGTTACCGGACAGGGAGGTCCGAAGCTTTCTTT.

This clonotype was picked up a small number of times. CDR3 amino acids: CSARSGGVRETQYF. Written as DNA, the CDR3 is TGCAGTGCTAGATCAGGGGGGGTCAGGGAGACCCAGTACTTC. The chain has TRBV20-1 and TRBJ2-5, with D possibly called TRBD1 or TRBD2 (7 bases each). The CDR3 runs 14 residues. CDR1 is DFQATT and CDR2 is SNEGSKA in the germline V gene (reference sequence). With 2 bases removed from V and 5 bases from J, the gap between germline ends came to 15 bases.

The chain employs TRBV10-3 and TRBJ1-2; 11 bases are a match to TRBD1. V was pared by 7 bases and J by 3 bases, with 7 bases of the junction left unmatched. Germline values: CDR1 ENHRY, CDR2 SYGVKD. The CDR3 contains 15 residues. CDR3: CAITRGTGGDYGYTF. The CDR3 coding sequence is TGTGCCATCACTCGAGGGACAGGGGGTGACTATGGCTACACCTTC.

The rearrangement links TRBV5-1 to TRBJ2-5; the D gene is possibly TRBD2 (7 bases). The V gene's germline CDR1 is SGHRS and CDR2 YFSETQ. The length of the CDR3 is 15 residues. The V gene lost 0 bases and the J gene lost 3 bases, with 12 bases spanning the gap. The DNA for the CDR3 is TGCGCCAGCAGCTTGGGGGGGGGCTCCGAAGAGACCCAGTACTTC. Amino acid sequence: CASSLGGGSEETQYF.